This T cell receptor beta chain comes out of a study of blood T cell repertoires in COVID-19. Study summary: The study drew acute and convalescent COVID-19 samples from the United States, Italy and Spain.

Authors' methods: Amplification of reference gene primers provided the estimated nucleated cell counts. Some clones are missing from TCRdb's copy, which holds only in-frame ones; the method was immunoSEQ multiplex PCR. V and J calls and clone size are given by that table; D and trimming were obtained from the DNA. The table lists 250,000 to 300,000 clones, approximately 86% of them singletons. The germline V gene has CDR1 SNHLY and CDR2 FYNNEI. The CDR3 is 13 amino acids. Between the trimmed V and J ends, which lost 2 bases and 10 bases, there was a span of 12 bases. The rearrangement links TRBV2 to TRBJ2-1; D is possibly TRBD1 (8 bases). The receptor was derived from a woman in her 70s with COVID-19, enrolled during active disease. The sequenced sample was peripheral blood. CDR3 DNA sequence: TGTGCCAGCAGTGAAACAGGGGGAGGGGAGCAGTTCTTC. It codes for CASSETGGGEQFF.